Listed below are T cell receptor beta chains from one sample, sequenced in a study of CXCR3-negative and CXCR3-positive naive CD8 T cells. TCRdb reprocessed the 5' RACE reads, with one entry per CDR3 protein and no DNA. The sample data list tens of thousands of distinct CDR3 sequences. Input material: naive CXCR3- CD8+ T cells from blood. Source of these receptors: a human donor in good health. Some clones in this sample may be carry-over from other donors' samples. CDR3s include the opening cysteine and the closing phenylalanine or tryptophan.

J gene,V gene,CDR3 protein
TRBJ2-6,TRBV7-2,CASSLVGARLYGANVLTF
TRBJ2-7,TRBV29-1,CSVEEADRGSSYEQYF
TRBJ2-7,TRBV29-1,CSGSDGENSYEQYF
TRBJ1-4,TRBV12-3/TRBV12-4,CASSLGQGIEKLFF
TRBJ2-7,TRBV7-8,CASSSRDRGERYEQYF
TRBJ2-7,TRBV29-1,CSVLAGVYEQYF
TRBJ2-6,TRBV10-3,CAISGESGANVLTF
TRBJ2-3,TRBV5-1,CASSLSGSPADTQYF
TRBJ2-7,TRBV4-1,CASSHTQFSTYEQYF
TRBJ1-2,TRBV20-1,CRGGVGAYGYTF
TRBJ2-7,TRBV6-5,CASSSLLGAQYEQYF
TRBJ2-7,TRBV5-1,CASSPGHATYEQYF
TRBJ2-1,TRBV29-1,CSVSWEEWDEQFF
TRBJ1-6,TRBV5-1,CASSLDGPLSYNSPLHF
TRBJ1-1,TRBV6-2/TRBV6-3,CASSYLGRREALF
TRBJ2-2,TRBV29-1,CSVLWGTGELFF
TRBJ1-1,TRBV20-1,CSARVPGRNTEACF
TRBJ2-1,TRBV20-1,CRVTSGSLYNEQFF
TRBJ1-1,TRBV6-2/TRBV6-3,CASSYDISEAFF
TRBJ2-2,TRBV13,CASSFSGELFF
TRBJ2-1,TRBV29-1,CSVETDSYNEQFF
TRBJ1-2,TRBV20-1,CSARGMGQRDYGYTF
TRBJ2-7,TRBV29-1,CSVRATGHEQYF